The rows below give T cell receptor beta chains drawn from one sample of a study of cytomegalovirus exposure and HLA in healthy donors. Only in-frame clones appear in the TCRdb table, and some are missing; sequencing was by immunoSEQ multiplex PCR. The data contain approximately 190,000 clones, roughly four fifths of them seen just once; the ten biggest clones take up about 1.9%. Sequenced input: PBMCs. The receptors were sampled from a woman between 18 and 30 years old in good health and CMV-seropositive. The CDR3 runs from the conserved cysteine through the conserved F or W. D genes are given only for firm matches. The size entry is marked missing in some rows and otherwise reads once, few, many or a size class.

j_call v_call clone_size d_call cdr3_aa cdr3_nt
TRBJ1-4 TRBV27 NA TRBD1 CASSLSGRGEKLFF TGTGCCAGCAGTTTATCCGGCAGGGGGGAAAAACTGTTTTTT
TRBJ2-1 TRBV30 NA TRBD1 CAWSTGQGGNEQFF TGTGCCTGGAGTACGGGACAGGGAGGCAATGAGCAGTTCTTC
TRBJ1-1 TRBV19 few TRBD1 CASNWGTGSTEAFF TGTGCCAGTAACTGGGGGACAGGTTCCACTGAAGCTTTCTTT
TRBJ1-2 TRBV25-1 NA NA CASSEFAQQLYGYTF TGTGCCAGCAGTGAATTCGCGCAACAGCTCTATGGCTACACCTTC
TRBJ1-1 TRBV29-1 once NA CSGSPGLAEAFF TGCAGCGGGTCTCCCGGACTTGCTGAAGCTTTCTTT
TRBJ2-5 TRBV18 few NA CASSPPSRETQYF TGTGCCAGCTCACCACCTAGCCGAGAGACCCAGTACTTC
TRBJ1-1 TRBV28 NA NA CASSYFGEAFF TGTGCCAGCAGTTACTTCGGGGAAGCTTTCTTT
TRBJ2-1 TRBV5-6 NA NA CASSWRNEQFF TGTGCCAGCAGCTGGAGGAATGAGCAGTTCTTC
TRBJ1-3 TRBV6-5 NA TRBD1 CASSPGQGNTIYF TGTGCCAGCAGTCCGGGACAGGGAAACACCATATATTTT
TRBJ2-5 TRBV7-9 NA NA CASSFEGQRGETQYF TGTGCCAGCAGCTTCGAGGGGCAAAGGGGGGAGACCCAGTACTTC
TRBJ2-2 TRBV6-5 once NA CASSYEGELFF TGTGCCAGCAGTTACGAGGGGGAGCTGTTTTTT
TRBJ1-5 TRBV27 NA TRBD1 CASSLGQYQPQHF TGTGCCAGCAGTTTGGGACAGTATCAGCCCCAGCATTTT
TRBJ2-3 TRBV7-6 NA NA CASSPNRDKDTQYF TGTGCCAGCAGCCCCAACAGGGATAAAGATACGCAGTATTTT
TRBJ2-6 TRBV5-5 NA TRBD1 CASNHWEGADRSSGANVLTF TGTGCCAGCAACCACTGGGAAGGTGCGGACAGGAGCTCTGGGGCCAACGTCCTGACTTTC
TRBJ1-1 TRBV16 NA NA CASSQLSAGAGTEAFF TGTGCCAGCAGCCAACTCTCCGCGGGGGCGGGCACTGAAGCTTTCTTT
TRBJ1-2 TRBV9 few NA CASSPTGGANYGYTF TGTGCCAGCAGCCCCACCGGCGGGGCTAACTATGGCTACACCTTC
TRBJ1-4 TRBV15 NA NA CATSRIRTEEEKLFF TGTGCCACCAGCAGAATCCGGACAGAGGAAGAAAAACTGTTTTTT
TRBJ1-1 TRBV11-3 NA NA CASSLRDKEAFF TGTGCCAGCAGCCTCCGGGACAAGGAAGCTTTCTTT
TRBJ2-3 TRBV30 NA NA CAWSLLVDTQYF TGTGCCTGGAGTCTCCTAGTTGATACGCAGTATTTT
TRBJ1-6 TRBV6-5 NA NA CAAGPGSRSPLHF TGTGCCGCGGGACCGGGAAGTCGTTCACCCCTCCACTTT
TRBJ1-1 TRBV7-9 NA NA CASSFTNTEAFF TGTGCCAGCAGCTTTACAAACACTGAAGCTTTCTTT
TRBJ2-7 TRBV6-6 NA NA CASSPSPDSSYEQYF TGTGCCAGCAGCCCCTCACCAGACAGCTCCTACGAGCAGTACTTC
TRBJ2-3 TRBV7-2 NA NA CASSLVGGTRDTQYF TGTGCCAGCAGCTTAGTGGGGGGTACGCGGGATACGCAGTATTTT
TRBJ1-2 TRBV28 NA NA CASSLPTAVEGYTF TGTGCCAGCAGTTTACCCACAGCGGTCGAGGGCTACACCTTC
TRBJ2-7 TRBV5-1 NA NA CASSSYRVGEQYF TGCGCCAGCAGCTCCTACAGGGTAGGCGAGCAGTACTTC
TRBJ2-4 TRBV7-2 NA TRBD2 CASSSWTSGGRGNIQYF TGTGCCAGCAGCTCCTGGACTAGCGGGGGCAGGGGAAACATTCAGTACTTC
TRBJ2-3 TRBV12-5 NA TRBD1 CASGLEQGYGTDTQYF TGTGCTAGTGGCCTAGAACAGGGGTATGGCACAGATACGCAGTATTTT
TRBJ1-2 TRBV5-5 NA NA CASSSDSFRGYTF TGTGCCAGCAGCTCGGACAGTTTCCGTGGCTACACCTTC
TRBJ1-2 TRBV27 NA NA CASSPAARNYGYTF TGTGCCAGCAGTCCTGCGGCCCGAAACTATGGCTACACCTTC
TRBJ2-2 TRBV7-2 NA NA CASSTSTGELFF TGTGCCAGCAGCACATCCACCGGGGAGCTGTTTTTT
TRBJ1-1 TRBV25-1 NA NA CASSRGVFEAFF TGTGCCAGCAGTCGTGGAGTATTTGAAGCTTTCTTT
TRBJ2-2 TRBV29-1 NA NA CSVISMTLGLNGELFF TGCAGCGTGATATCCATGACTTTGGGTCTTAACGGGGAGCTGTTTTTT
TRBJ1-4 TRBV29-1 NA NA CSVELSWGAINEKLFF TGCAGCGTTGAATTATCGTGGGGCGCCATTAATGAAAAACTGTTTTTT
TRBJ2-7 TRBV25-1 NA TRBD1 CASSEVGKGQSYEQYF TGTGCCAGCAGTGAGGTAGGTAAGGGACAGTCCTACGAGCAGTACTTC
TRBJ2-5 TRBV5-1 NA NA CASRQTGQIQETQYF TGCGCCAGCAGGCAAACCGGACAGATACAAGAGACCCAGTACTTC
TRBJ2-5 TRBV30 NA TRBD2 CAMGYGRGLAGVETQYF TGTGCCATGGGGTACGGCCGGGGTCTAGCGGGGGTAGAGACCCAGTACTTC
TRBJ2-3 TRBV7-9 once NA CASNSGDTQYF TGTGCCAGCAACTCGGGAGATACGCAGTATTTT
TRBJ1-6 TRBV27 NA NA CASSFPQGGSPLHF TGTGCCAGCAGTTTTCCCCAGGGTGGTTCACCCCTCCACTTT
TRBJ2-3 TRBV6-5 NA NA CASSSVGTQYF TGTGCCAGCAGCTCTGTCGGTACGCAGTATTTT
TRBJ1-1 TRBV28 NA NA CASSSGGRTEAFF TGTGCCAGCAGTTCGGGAGGGCGCACTGAAGCTTTCTTT